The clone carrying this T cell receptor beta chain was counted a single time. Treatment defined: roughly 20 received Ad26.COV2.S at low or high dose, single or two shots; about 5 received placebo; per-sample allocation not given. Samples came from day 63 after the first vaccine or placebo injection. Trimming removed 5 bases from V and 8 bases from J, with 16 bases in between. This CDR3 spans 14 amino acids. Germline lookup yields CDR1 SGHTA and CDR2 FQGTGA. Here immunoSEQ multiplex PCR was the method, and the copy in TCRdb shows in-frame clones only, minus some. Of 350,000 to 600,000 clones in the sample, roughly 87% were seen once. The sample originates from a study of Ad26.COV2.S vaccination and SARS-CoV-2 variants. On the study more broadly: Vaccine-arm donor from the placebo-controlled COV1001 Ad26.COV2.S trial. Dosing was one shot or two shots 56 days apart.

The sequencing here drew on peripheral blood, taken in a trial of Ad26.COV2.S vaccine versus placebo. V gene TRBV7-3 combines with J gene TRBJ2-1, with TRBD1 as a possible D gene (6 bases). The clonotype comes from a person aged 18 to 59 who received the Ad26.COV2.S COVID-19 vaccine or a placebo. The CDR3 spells CASSQLRRGDEQFF. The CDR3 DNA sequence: TGTGCCAGCAGCCAATTACGCAGGGGCGATGAGCAGTTCTTC.